The 6 T cell receptor beta chains below come from one sample, sequenced in a study of T cell clonality in common variable immunodeficiency. Measured with immunoSEQ multiplex PCR; TCRdb has only the in-frame clones, and not every one. This sample includes about 52,000 clones with no singletons; its ten biggest clones take up approximately 2%. Sequenced material: peripheral blood mononuclear cells. All receptors come from a person aged 18-69 years in good health.

This clone was seen at least ten times. With the read ending 3 residues before the CDR3 end, the germline J gene is used to fill in that end. This sequence joins TRBV20-1 and TRBJ2-3; 7 bases align to TRBD2. Germline V gene lookup returns CDR1 DFQATT and CDR2 SNEGSKA (reference sequence). The CDR3 length is 15 residues. The covered CDR3 bases are TGCAGTGCCAGTACTAGCGAGAGAACGGCGGAGACG. Its protein product is CSASTSERTAET. The whole CDR3 protein reads CSASTSERTAETQYF.

The sample holds many counts of this clone. The read ends 3 residues before the CDR3 terminus; that terminus is restored from the germline J gene. This chain connects TRBV2 to TRBJ2-7; TRBD1 agrees at 7 bases. The germline V gene encodes CDR1 SNHLY and CDR2 FYNNEI. With V trimmed by 4 bases and J by 2 bases, 5 bases remained unmatched. There are 14 residues in the CDR3. CDR3 DNA, as far as it was read: TGTGCCAGCAGTGGATTAGGGGGCCCCTACGAG. It yields the protein CASSGLGGPYE. The whole CDR3 protein reads CASSGLGGPYEQYF.

This clone appeared many times. CDR3 region: CASSLGPDRGLGQPQHF. Partial CDR3 DNA: TGTGCCAGCAGCTTAGGCCCGGACAGGGGGCTGGGTCAGCCC. The chain couples TRBV7-8 to TRBJ1-5; 11 bases fit TRBD1. The read terminates 3 residues before the CDR3 end, so the remaining end is supplied by the germline J gene. CDR1 SGHVS and CDR2 FQNEAQ come from the germline V gene. V trimming: 1 base; J trimming: 6 bases; junction bases outside the gene matches: 8. There are 17 residues in the CDR3. Looking up the rest from reference TRBV7-8 and TRBJ1-5 gives the full variable domain: GAGVSQSPRYKVAKRGQDVALRCDPISGHVSLFWYQQALGQGPEFLTYFQNEAQLDKSGLPSDRFFAERPEGSVSTLKIQRTQQEDSAVYLCASSLGPDRGLGQPQHFGDGTRLSIL.

This clone appeared many times. The junction and the germline gene differ at one end; a read error may be behind it. The read comes to an end 3 residues before the CDR3 does, leaving the germline J gene to fill in the end. V and J are TRBV30 and TRBJ2-7; 8 bases fit TRBD2. Germline V gene sequence: CDR1 GTSNPN, CDR2 SVGIG (reference sequence). The CDR3 runs to 15 residues. The CDR3 bases that were read are TGTGCCTGGAACCCCGGGCGGGGGGCCTCCTTCGAG. Translated: CAWNPGRGASFE. The whole CDR3 protein reads CAWNPGRGASFEQYF.

This clone has at least ten counts. Coverage ceases 3 residues before the CDR3 finishes, and the germline J gene fills in the end. This chain connects TRBV6-1 to TRBJ2-7; D is ambiguous. Germline lookup yields CDR1 MNHNS and CDR2 SASEGT. This CDR3 comprises 11 residues. V was trimmed by 3 bases and J by 3 bases, leaving 3 bases between them. The CDR3 protein is CASSDNYEQYF. The part of the CDR3 DNA that was read is TGTGCCAGCAGTGACAACTACGAG.

Regarding this clone: Read data end 3 residues before the CDR3 end; the end is taken from the germline J gene. This chain uses TRBV7-9 with TRBJ2-1; no clear D. The V and J ends lost 2 bases and 0 bases respectively, with 5 bases between them. In germline, CDR1 is SEHNR, CDR2 FQNEAQ (reference sequence). CDR3 length equals 14 residues. CDR3 residues: CASSLFSSYNEQFF. CDR3 bases read: TGTGCCAGCAGCTTATTTAGCTCCTACAATGAG.